One sample yielded the 17 T cell receptor beta chains listed below, sequenced in a study of blood T cell repertoires in COVID-19. TCRdb's copy holds only in-frame clones and misses some; the assay was immunoSEQ multiplex PCR. The data show over 150,000 clones, over 80% seen once. Sequenced sample: peripheral blood. The receptor set was obtained from a woman between 55 and 75 years old with acute or convalescent COVID-19.

This clone was detected only a few times. V gene TRBV28 combines with J gene TRBJ1-5; 9 positions agree with TRBD1. V lost 5 bases, J lost 4 bases, and 9 bases stayed unmatched. The CDR3 has 16 amino acids. CDR1 MDHEN and CDR2 SYDVKM come from the germline V gene. In DNA, the CDR3 is TGTGCCAGCAGTGGGACAGGGCATAGGGGTAATCAGCCCCAGCATTTT. It encodes CASSGTGHRGNQPQHF.

This clone is medium-sized (0.01 to 0.1%). The V call is TRBV11-2, the J call TRBJ2-1; perhaps TRBD2 as D (6 bases). Looked up from germline, CDR1 is SGHAT and CDR2 is FQNNGV. CDR3 length: 14 residues. V dropped 5 bases and J dropped 5 bases, with 13 bases sitting between them. CDR3 amino acids: CASSPEGLNNEQFF. DNA of the CDR3: TGTGCCAGCAGCCCGGAGGGGCTTAACAATGAGCAGTTCTTC.

The CDR3 is CASSYSRGLYEQYF. For the CDR3, the DNA is TGCGCCAGCAGCTACTCCAGGGGGCTCTACGAGCAGTACTTC. The chain is built from TRBV5-1 and TRBJ2-7; 8 bases are a match to TRBD1. The CDR3 spans 14 residues. Germline values: CDR1 SGHRS, CDR2 YFSETQ. Trimming at V came to 3 bases and at J to 3 bases, leaving 5 bases not matched to a gene.

In its sample, this clone was seen a few times. CDR3 sequence: CATSTSGAGTGELFF. The CDR3 nucleotides read TGTGCCACCTCTACTAGCGGCGCGGGCACCGGGGAGCTGTTTTTT. V and J are TRBV24-1 and TRBJ2-2; 8 positions match TRBD2. Per germline, CDR1 KGHDR and CDR2 SFDVKD. The CDR3 sequence is 15 residues long. V lost 9 bases and J lost 4; bases outside the gene matches: 9.

V usage is TRBV6-5 and J usage is TRBJ2-5, with 9 bases matching TRBD2. CDR3 length: 14 residues. The germline V gene encodes CDR1 MNHEY and CDR2 SVGAGI. With 4 bases clipped from V and 5 bases from J, the junction kept 5 bases outside the gene matches. DNA for the CDR3: TGTGCCAGCAGTTTTTTAGCGGGGGTGGAGACCCAGTACTTC. This sequence encodes CASSFLAGVETQYF.

The chain has TRBV4-1 and TRBJ1-5; D is perhaps TRBD1 (5 bases). V was pared by 1 base and J by 6 bases, with 10 bases between. CDR3 length: 14 amino acids. Germline V gene data show CDR1 as MGHRA and CDR2 as YSYEKL. This CDR3 reads CASSQVGGSQPQHF. CDR3 coding DNA: TGCGCCAGCAGCCAAGTCGGGGGGAGTCAGCCCCAGCATTTT.

For the CDR3, the DNA is TGTGCCAGTACCTACAGCAGGACAGGGGGATCACCCCTCCACTTT. Translating gives CASTYSRTGGSPLHF. The chain joins TRBV19 to TRBJ1-6, with 10 bases matching TRBD1. CDR1 and CDR2 from the germline V gene are LNHDA and SQIVND (reference sequence). CDR3 length: 15 amino acids. The V and J ends lost 7 bases and 10 bases, in that order; junction bases with no gene match: 10.

This clone was found a few times. This sequence joins TRBV5-1 and TRBJ1-3; 7 positions match TRBD1. The V gene end was trimmed by 2 bases and the J gene end by 4 bases; junction bases not matched to a gene: 6. CDR3 length: 15 amino acids. Germline lookup yields CDR1 SGHRS and CDR2 YFSETQ. CDR3 sequence reads: CASSLGTDGGNTIYF. CDR3 in DNA: TGCGCCAGCAGCTTAGGGACAGACGGGGGAAACACCATATATTTT.

The chain joins TRBV7-2 to TRBJ2-3; D not certain. The length of the CDR3 is 16 residues. Germline lookup yields CDR1 SGHTA and CDR2 FQGNSA. The V end was cut by 1 base, the J end by 6 bases, with 17 bases between. The CDR3 coding sequence is TGTGCCAGCAGCTTAGTGGTCTTACTAAGGAGTGATACGCAGTATTTT. It yields the protein CASSLVVLLRSDTQYF.

The genes are TRBV18 and TRBJ2-1; TRBD2 might be the D (5 bases). Germline V lookup: CDR1 KGHSH, CDR2 LQKENI. The length of the CDR3 is 15 residues. Trimming took 1 base from V and 9 from J, leaving 16 bases between them. CDR3 sequence (DNA): TGTGCCAGCTCACCACGGCCGGGGTTGAAGAGTGAGCAGTTCTTC. This codes for CASSPRPGLKSEQFF.

The chain employs TRBV18 and TRBJ2-7, with 7 bases matching TRBD1. The J segment lost 4 bases and the V segment lost 3 bases, leaving 3 bases of the junction unmatched. CDR3 length equals 13 residues. The germline V gene encodes CDR1 KGHSH and CDR2 LQKENI. The CDR3 reads CASSPGQKYEQYF. The CDR3 nucleotides read TGTGCCAGCTCACCGGGACAGAAATACGAGCAGTACTTC.

V gene TRBV11-2 combines with J gene TRBJ1-2; D unresolved. From germline, CDR1 is SGHAT and CDR2 FQNNGV. CDR3 size: 15 residues. Trimming stripped 0 bases from V and 4 bases from J, with 12 bases between. The CDR3 nucleotides read TGTGCCAGCAGCTTAGAAACTTCCAGGCCCTATGGCTACACCTTC. This codes for CASSLETSRPYGYTF.

This clone was observed a handful of times. The chain employs TRBV5-1 and TRBJ2-7; D perhaps matches TRBD2 (6 bases). The length of the CDR3 is 14 residues. The germline V gene encodes CDR1 SGHRS and CDR2 YFSETQ. V dropped 2 bases and J dropped 0 bases, with 9 bases sitting between them. CDR3 sequence (DNA): TGCGCCAGCAGCTTCGGGACTTCCTCCTACGAGCAGTACTTC. Its translation is CASSFGTSSYEQYF.

This chain links TRBV7-8 with TRBJ2-3; 7 positions agree with TRBD2. CDR1 SGHVS and CDR2 FQNEAQ come from the germline V gene. Trimming removed 3 bases from V and 7 bases from J; junction bases left unmatched: 10. CDR3 length equals 15 residues. DNA for the CDR3: TGTGCCAGCAGCTTTATGCGGGGGACGGGGAATACGCAGTATTTT. As protein: CASSFMRGTGNTQYF.

The chain employs TRBV28 and TRBJ1-6, with D unresolved. The V and J ends lost 2 bases and 10 bases respectively, with 12 bases between them. CDR3 length: 14 residues. Per the germline V gene, CDR1 is MDHEN and CDR2 is SYDVKM. In nucleotides, the CDR3 is TGTGCCAGCAGTTTAACCGCCCTAAGATCACCCCTCCACTTT. Translation gives CASSLTALRSPLHF.

This chain uses TRBV5-8 with TRBJ2-3, with TRBD2 as a possible D gene (5 bases). V dropped 4 bases and J dropped 3 bases, with 12 bases sitting between them. Germline loops: CDR1 SGHTS, CDR2 YDEGEE. The CDR3 extends over 14 amino acids. The CDR3, as DNA: TGTGCCAGCAGCCGGCGGGTGCGTACAGATACGCAGTATTTT. Encoded protein: CASSRRVRTDTQYF.

The DNA of the CDR3 is TGTGCCAGCAGCAGGGTCATGAACACTGAAGCTTTCTTT. It encodes CASSRVMNTEAFF. The V gene is TRBV2, the J gene TRBJ1-1; D possibly corresponds to TRBD1 (5 bases). V shed 6 bases and J shed 0 bases, with 8 bases lying between them. The CDR3 is 13 residues long. Germline V gives CDR1 SNHLY, CDR2 FYNNEI.